This T cell receptor (beta chain) was identified in a study of human T cells and chemical hapten exposure. Study summary: Investigators sensitized about 2 cm by about 2 cm of upper inner arm skin with 2% DPC.

This clonotype was counted ten times or more. Time point here: patch test 1, 2 weeks after DPC sensitization. Noted treatment: therapeutic diphenylcyclopropenone sensitization with weekly scalp DPC. The CDR3 totals 17 residues. From germline, CDR1 is SGHRS and CDR2 YFSETQ. After removal of 0 bases from V and 0 bases from J, the junction contained 5 bases not matched to a gene. TCRdb re-called the RACE reads with MiXCR, one entry per CDR3 protein. Here the sample spans roughly 72,000 distinct CDR3 sequences, 10% being singletons. Sequenced here: whole blood, sampled in connection with sensitization to the hapten diphenylcyclopropenone (DPC). The chain is built from TRBV5-1 and TRBJ2-1; 8 bases are shared with TRBD2. The source of this sequence is a woman aged 45-65 years with alopecia areata. Some clones in this sample may be carry-over from other donors' samples. The CDR3: CASSLEGSGSSYNEQFF. CDR3 nucleotide sequence: TGCGCCAGCAGCTTGGAAGGCAGCGGGAGCTCCTACAATGAGCAGTTCTTC.